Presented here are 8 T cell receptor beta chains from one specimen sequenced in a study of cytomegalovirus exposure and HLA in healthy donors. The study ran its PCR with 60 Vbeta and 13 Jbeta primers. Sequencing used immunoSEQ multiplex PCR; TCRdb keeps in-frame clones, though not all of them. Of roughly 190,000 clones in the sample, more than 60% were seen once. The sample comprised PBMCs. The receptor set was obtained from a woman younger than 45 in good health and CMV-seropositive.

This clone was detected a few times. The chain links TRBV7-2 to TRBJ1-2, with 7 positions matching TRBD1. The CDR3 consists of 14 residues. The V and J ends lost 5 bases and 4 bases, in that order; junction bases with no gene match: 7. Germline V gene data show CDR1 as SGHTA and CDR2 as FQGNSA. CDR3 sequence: CASSDGGGPYGYTF. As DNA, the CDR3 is TGTGCCAGCAGCGATGGAGGGGGCCCCTATGGCTACACCTTC.

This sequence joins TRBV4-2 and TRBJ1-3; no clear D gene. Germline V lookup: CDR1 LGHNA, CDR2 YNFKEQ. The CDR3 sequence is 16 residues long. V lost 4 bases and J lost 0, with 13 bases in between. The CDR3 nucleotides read TGTGCCAGCAGCCCCCCCGGGGAGCGCTCTGGAAACACCATATATTTT. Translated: CASSPPGERSGNTIYF.

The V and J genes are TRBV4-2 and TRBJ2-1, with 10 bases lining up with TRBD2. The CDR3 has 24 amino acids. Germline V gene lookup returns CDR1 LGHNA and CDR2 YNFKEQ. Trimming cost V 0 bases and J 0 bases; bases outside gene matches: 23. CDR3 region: CASSQDSAGGPRVNSPSSYNEQFF. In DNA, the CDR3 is TGTGCCAGCAGCCAAGACTCAGCGGGAGGGCCTAGGGTAAACTCACCAAGCTCCTACAATGAGCAGTTCTTC.

Here the CDR3 reads CASSLMTGALGGEAFF. CDR3 sequence (DNA): TGTGCCAGCAGCTTAATGACAGGGGCTCTAGGAGGCGAAGCTTTCTTT. The chain joins TRBV7-2 to TRBJ1-1, with 8 nucleotides matching TRBD1. CDR1 is SGHTA, CDR2 FQGNSA, per germline. The junction had 13 bases not matched to a gene; V was cut back by 2 bases and J by 8 bases. The CDR3 is made up of 16 amino acids.

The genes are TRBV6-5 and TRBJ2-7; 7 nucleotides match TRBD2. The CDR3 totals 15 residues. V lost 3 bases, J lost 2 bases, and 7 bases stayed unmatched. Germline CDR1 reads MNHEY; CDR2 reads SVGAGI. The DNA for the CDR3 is TGTGCCAGCAGTTATGGGCGGGGGTTCCCCTACGAGCAGTACTTC. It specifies CASSYGRGFPYEQYF.

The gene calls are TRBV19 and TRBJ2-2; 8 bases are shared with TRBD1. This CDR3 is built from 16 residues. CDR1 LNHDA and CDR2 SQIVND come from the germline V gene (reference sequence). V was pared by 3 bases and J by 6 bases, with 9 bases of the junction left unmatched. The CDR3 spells CASSMEYRGYPGELFF. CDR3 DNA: TGTGCCAGTAGTATGGAGTACAGGGGGTACCCCGGGGAGCTGTTTTTT.

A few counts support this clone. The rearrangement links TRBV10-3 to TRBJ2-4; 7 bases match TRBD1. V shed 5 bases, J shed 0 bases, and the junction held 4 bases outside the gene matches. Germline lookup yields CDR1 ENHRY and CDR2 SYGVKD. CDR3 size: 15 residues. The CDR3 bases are TGTGCCATCAGTAAGGGGGCTCTAGCCAAAAACATTCAGTACTTC. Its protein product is CAISKGALAKNIQYF.

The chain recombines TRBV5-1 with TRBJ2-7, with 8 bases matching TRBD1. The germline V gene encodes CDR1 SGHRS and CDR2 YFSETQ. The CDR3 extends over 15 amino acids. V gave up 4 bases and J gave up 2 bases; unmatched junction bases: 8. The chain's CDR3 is CASSTFGQGPYEQYF. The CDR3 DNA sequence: TGCGCCAGCAGCACCTTCGGACAGGGTCCCTACGAGCAGTACTTC. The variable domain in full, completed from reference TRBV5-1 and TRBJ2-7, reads KAGVTQTPRYLIKTRGQQVTLSCSPISGHRSVSWYQQTPGQGLQFLFEYFSETQRNKGNFPGRFSGRQFSNSRSEMNVSTLELGDSALYLCASSTFGQGPYEQYFGPGTRLTVT.